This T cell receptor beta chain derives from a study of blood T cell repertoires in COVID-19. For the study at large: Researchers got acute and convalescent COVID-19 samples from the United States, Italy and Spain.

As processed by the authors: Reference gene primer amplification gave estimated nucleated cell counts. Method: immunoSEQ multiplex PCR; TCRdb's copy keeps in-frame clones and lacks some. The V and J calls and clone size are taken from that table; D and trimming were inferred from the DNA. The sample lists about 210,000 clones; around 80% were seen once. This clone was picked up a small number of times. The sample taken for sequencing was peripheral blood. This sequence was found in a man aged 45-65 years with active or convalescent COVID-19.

The CDR3 here is CASSLGAGVGDSSEAFF. CDR3 in DNA: TGTGCCAGCAGCTTAGGGGCAGGGGTGGGGGATTCGTCTGAAGCTTTCTTT. The chain joins TRBV7-6 to TRBJ1-1, with D possibly TRBD1 on 6 matching bases. Looked up from germline, CDR1 is SGHVS and CDR2 is FNYEAQ. Between the trimmed V and J ends, which lost 1 base and 6 bases, there was a span of 21 bases. The CDR3 sequence is 17 residues long.